The 22 T cell receptor beta chains below were found in one sample sequenced in a study of control samples from healthy donors and cancer patients (dated by TCRdb to about 2020). Library generation was performed with the immunoSEQ multiplex PCR assay. Sourced from immuneACCESS, this table was stored by TCRdb with only in-frame sequences that have V and J called. A share of the clones is absent; for the studies checked, an unresolved V gene accounts for under half, and the remainder has no known explanation. Counted in this sample were under 150,000 clones; approximately 88% of them appeared once. Less than 3.5% of the sample belongs to the ten largest clones. Sequencing used blood. Every receptor here comes from a man aged 35-49 years in good health.

This rearrangement joins TRBV24-1 to TRBJ2-6; D ambiguous. This CDR3 spans 16 amino acids. Deletions cut 3 bases from V and 0 bases from J, with 8 bases between. The V gene's germline CDR1 is KGHDR and CDR2 SFDVKD. In DNA form, the CDR3 reads TGTGCCACCAGTGATATTCAAGACTCTGGGGCCAACGTCCTGACTTTC. This translates into CATSDIQDSGANVLTF.

This chain uses TRBV5-1 with TRBJ2-7, with 7 bases matching TRBD1. CDR1 SGHRS and CDR2 YFSETQ come from the germline V gene. The CDR3 spans 13 residues. With V trimmed by 2 bases and J by 5 bases, 4 bases remained unmatched. CDR3 amino acids: CASSFDRANEQYF. For the CDR3, the DNA is TGCGCCAGCAGCTTTGACAGGGCGAACGAGCAGTACTTC.

This chain links TRBV24-1 with TRBJ1-6; D ambiguous. The CDR3 has 14 residues. Trimming shortened V by 9 bases and J by 9 bases, and 17 bases separated the two germline ends. The germline CDR1 and CDR2 sequences are KGHDR and SFDVKD. The CDR3 region has the DNA TGTGCCACCTTACACGACGTTCGTGGTTCACCCCTCCACTTT. Translated: CATLHDVRGSPLHF.

V usage is TRBV4-1 and J usage is TRBJ1-2; 7 bases line up with TRBD1. The CDR3 totals 17 residues. Germline V gene sequence: CDR1 MGHRA, CDR2 YSYEKL. Trimming removed 1 base from V and 7 bases from J; junction bases left unmatched: 15. Written as DNA, the CDR3 is TGCGCCAGCAGCCAAGGACTTCGTCACGACAGGGCAAGTGGCTACACCTTC. Translation: CASSQGLRHDRASGYTF.

The rearrangement uses TRBV13 and TRBJ2-1, with TRBD2 matching 15 bases. With V trimmed by 5 bases and J by 7 bases, 6 bases remained unmatched. CDR3 size: 16 residues. Germline-derived CDR1 and CDR2 are PRHDT and FYEKMQ (reference sequence). CDR3 nucleotides: TGTGCCAGCAGCCCCCGGACTAGCGGGGGGGTTAATGAGCAGTTCTTC. Translating it yields CASSPRTSGGVNEQFF.

The chain is built from TRBV29-1 and TRBJ2-1, with a weak D call TRBD1 (5 bases). The CDR3 length is 12 residues. Trimming pared 4 bases from V and 4 bases from J, leaving 8 bases between. Germline CDR1 SQVTM, CDR2 ANQGSEA. DNA of the CDR3: TGCAGCGTTGGCCAGGGATACAATGAGCAGTTCTTC. Amino acid sequence: CSVGQGYNEQFF.

This clone was detected only once. The V and J genes are TRBV19 and TRBJ1-5, with 7 bases identical to TRBD1. CDR1 and CDR2 from the germline V gene are LNHDA and SQIVND (reference sequence). The CDR3 is 15 residues long. Germline trimming cut 2 bases from V and 6 bases from J; bases unmatched to any gene: 7. CDR3 nucleotides: TGTGCCAGTAGTATACAGATAGACAGGGTTCAGCCCCAGCATTTT. Amino acids: CASSIQIDRVQPQHF.

V is TRBV19 and J is TRBJ2-7, with a possible D match to TRBD2 (5 bases). The CDR3 is 13 residues long. In germline, CDR1 is LNHDA, CDR2 SQIVND (reference sequence). V gave up 1 base and J gave up 4 bases, with 8 bases separating them. The CDR3 sequence: CASSIAEAYEQYF. CDR3 nucleotide sequence: TGTGCCAGTAGTATAGCGGAGGCGTACGAGCAGTACTTC.

This chain uses TRBV9 with TRBJ2-5; D tentatively reads TRBD1 or TRBD2 (5 bases each). Trimming pared 0 bases from V and 4 bases from J, leaving 13 bases between. This CDR3 comprises 15 residues. The germline V gene has CDR1 SGDLS and CDR2 YYNGEE. Here the CDR3 reads CASSVGQRGVETQYF. The CDR3 coding sequence is TGTGCCAGCAGCGTAGGACAGCGAGGGGTAGAGACCCAGTACTTC.

This chain joins TRBV19 and TRBJ1-1; the D is unclear. There are 12 residues in the CDR3. Trimming took off 3 bases at V and 4 bases at J, with 6 bases between the two ends. Looked up from germline, CDR1 is LNHDA and CDR2 is SQIVND (reference sequence). In DNA form, the CDR3 reads TGTGCCAGTAGTATGCGTAGCACTGAAGCTTTCTTT. It specifies CASSMRSTEAFF.

The rearrangement uses TRBV6-5 and TRBJ1-2; D remains ambiguous. V shed 3 bases and J shed 5 bases, with 10 bases lying between them. The CDR3 is 13 residues long. From germline, CDR1 is MNHEY and CDR2 SVGAGI. For the CDR3, the DNA is TGTGCCAGCAGTTATGGTCGGCTATATGGCTACACCTTC. Encoded protein: CASSYGRLYGYTF.

The chain carries TRBV15 and TRBJ1-2; D gene uncertain. The germline V gene encodes CDR1 LNHNV and CDR2 YYDKDF (reference sequence). The length of the CDR3 is 13 residues. The V gene lost 2 bases and the J gene lost 3 bases, with 7 bases spanning the gap. The chain's CDR3 is CATSRNSYYGYTF. The CDR3 region has the DNA TGTGCCACCAGCAGAAACAGTTACTATGGCTACACCTTC.

The rearrangement links TRBV6-1 to TRBJ2-7; D may match TRBD1 or TRBD2 (5 bases each). Deletions cut 1 base from V and 6 bases from J, with 10 bases between. CDR3 size: 13 residues. Looked up from germline, CDR1 is MNHNS and CDR2 is SASEGT. This CDR3 reads CASSEGAGTEQYF. CDR3 DNA: TGTGCCAGCAGTGAAGGGGCAGGGACCGAGCAGTACTTC.

V and J are TRBV5-6 and TRBJ1-1; a weak D match, TRBD1 (6 bases). V shed 3 bases and J shed 5 bases, with 23 bases lying between them. From germline, CDR1 is SGHDT and CDR2 YYEEEE. The CDR3 has 17 residues. In DNA form, the CDR3 reads TGTGCCAGCAGCTACGGGCCAGGGGAGATTAGTGGGACTGAAGCTTTCTTT. It is translated as CASSYGPGEISGTEAFF.

The chain employs TRBV5-1 and TRBJ2-5, with TRBD2 matching over 8 bases. The CDR3 contains 15 residues. The trim removed 2 bases at V and 5 bases at J, leaving 8 bases unmatched. Germline V gene data show CDR1 as SGHRS and CDR2 as YFSETQ. CDR3 sequence: CASSFGSGVGETQYF. In DNA, the CDR3 is TGCGCCAGCAGCTTTGGTAGCGGGGTCGGGGAGACCCAGTACTTC.

The chain uses TRBV4-2 and TRBJ1-2; 8 bases align to TRBD1. Germline CDR1 LGHNA, CDR2 YNFKEQ. This CDR3 is built from 15 residues. The V and J ends lost 1 base and 4 bases, in that order; junction bases with no gene match: 5. The CDR3 protein is CASSQATGGTYGYTF. DNA of the CDR3: TGTGCCAGCAGCCAAGCCACAGGGGGGACCTATGGCTACACCTTC.

The J gene is TRBJ1-5, the V gene TRBV27; no definite D call. The CDR3 sequence is 14 residues long. V was pared by 5 bases and J by 1 base, with 9 bases between. Germline assignment: CDR1 MNHEY and CDR2 SMNVEV (reference sequence). Here the CDR3 reads CASSPLTSNQPQHF. As DNA, the CDR3 is TGTGCCAGCAGTCCCTTGACGAGCAATCAGCCCCAGCATTTT.

The chain joins TRBV20-1 to TRBJ1-1; D not resolved. Trimming removed 3 bases from V and 9 bases from J, with 2 bases in between. The CDR3 has 8 amino acids. Germline values: CDR1 DFQATT, CDR2 SNEGSKA (reference sequence). CDR3 nucleotide sequence: TGCAGTGCTAGTCAAGCTTTCTTT. This codes for CSASQAFF.

The rearrangement uses TRBV11-2 and TRBJ1-2, with 8 bases identical to TRBD1. Germline V gene lookup returns CDR1 SGHAT and CDR2 FQNNGV. CDR3 size: 16 residues. Unmatched junction bases numbered 15, after V lost 4 bases and J lost 8 bases. The CDR3 spells CASSSLGGRGREGYTF. The CDR3 nucleotides are TGTGCCAGCAGCTCCCTAGGGGGCAGGGGGCGCGAAGGCTACACCTTC.

V usage is TRBV4-3 and J usage is TRBJ1-2; D call uncertain. Trimming stripped 0 bases from V and 3 bases from J, with 11 bases between. The CDR3 loop spans 15 amino acids. Germline V gene lookup returns CDR1 LGHNA and CDR2 YSLEER. The CDR3 sequence: CASSQDRFADYGYTF. DNA for the CDR3: TGCGCCAGCAGCCAAGATAGGTTCGCAGACTATGGCTACACCTTC.

This clone was counted once. This chain links TRBV2 with TRBJ2-3; 8 bases agree with TRBD2. Trimming took 1 base from V and 0 from J; bases not matched to a gene: 15. The CDR3 has 20 amino acids. Germline V gene lookup returns CDR1 SNHLY and CDR2 FYNNEI. The CDR3 here is CASSEGPAGVGLSSTDTQYF. The CDR3 DNA is TGTGCCAGCAGTGAAGGCCCAGCGGGGGTCGGACTCTCTAGCACAGATACGCAGTATTTT.

This clone came up once. CDR3: CASSISGGEQPQHF. In DNA, the CDR3 is TGTGCCAGTAGTATCTCTGGGGGGGAACAGCCCCAGCATTTT. The V call is TRBV19, the J call TRBJ1-5; D perhaps matches TRBD1 (5 bases). Germline CDR1 LNHDA, CDR2 SQIVND (reference sequence). The CDR3 has 14 amino acids. Trimming pared 3 bases from V and 7 bases from J, leaving 13 bases between.